One and the same sample provided the 30 T cell receptor beta chains below, sequenced in a study of T-cell memory formation after mild COVID-19. Each CDR3 protein is one row after TCRdb ran MiXCR on the 5' RACE reads. This table has about 560,000 distinct CDR3 sequences, roughly 21% appearing once. Sequenced sample: PBMCs or a T cell subset sorted from them (not recorded which). These receptor sequences come from an adult woman who had mild COVID-19 (a few samples of this study predate the infection). Cell type and time point are not known.

The V and J genes are TRBV12-3 or TRBV12-4 and TRBJ2-1; 9 nucleotides agree with TRBD1. V dropped 5 bases and J dropped 4; count of bases not matched to a gene: 6. The CDR3 is 15 amino acids. CDR3 sequence (DNA): TGTGCCAGCAGTCGGACAGGGGCGATATACAATGAGCAGTTCTTC. Protein sequence: CASSRTGAIYNEQFF.

In DNA, the CDR3 is TGCGCCAGCAGCTTGGAGGGTGTGGGGACGAGGACAGATACGCAGTATTTT. Its translation is CASSLEGVGTRTDTQYF. The chain recombines TRBV5-1 with TRBJ2-3; D is possibly TRBD1 or TRBD2 (5 bases each). Trimming stripped 0 bases from V and 3 bases from J, with 17 bases between. The CDR3 loop spans 17 amino acids. CDR1 and CDR2 (germline): SGHRS, YFSETQ.

The chain has TRBV24-1 and TRBJ2-1; D is undetermined. The CDR3 extends over 14 amino acids. V lost 0 bases, J lost 5 bases, and 7 bases lay in between. The germline gives CDR1 KGHDR, CDR2 SFDVKD. The CDR3 nucleotides read TGTGCCACCAGTGATTTGTTTAGCCACAATGAGCAGTTCTTC. Translated, it gives CATSDLFSHNEQFF.

V gene TRBV29-1 combines with J gene TRBJ2-3; D call uncertain. Germline CDR1 and CDR2: SQVTM and ANQGSEA. The CDR3 is 14 amino acids. Trimming left V 0 bases short and J 2 bases short, with 9 bases between. CDR3 coding DNA: TGCAGCGTTGAAGATGAGAGCCCCACAGATACGCAGTATTTT. The encoded protein is CSVEDESPTDTQYF.

In its sample, this clonotype was seen a few times. The chain couples TRBV7-2 to TRBJ2-1; 10 nucleotides line up with TRBD2. Germline CDR1 SGHTA, CDR2 FQGNSA. The J segment lost 3 bases and the V segment lost 0 bases, leaving 5 bases of the junction unmatched. This CDR3 has 17 amino acids. CDR3 sequence (DNA): TGTGCCAGCAGCTTAGCGGTAGCGGGAGGATACTACAATGAGCAGTTCTTC. The encoded protein is CASSLAVAGGYYNEQFF.

This clonotype was seen at least ten times. This rearrangement joins TRBV5-1 to TRBJ2-3, with 9 nucleotides matching TRBD2. This CDR3 is 14 amino acids long. Germline V gives CDR1 SGHRS, CDR2 YFSETQ. V lost 4 bases, J lost 4 bases, and 4 bases stayed unmatched. This CDR3 reads CASSRTSGSDTQYF. The DNA for the CDR3 is TGCGCCAGCAGCAGAACTAGCGGGTCAGATACGCAGTATTTT.

The CDR3 is CASSLMDETQYF. The CDR3 bases are TGTGCCAGCAGCTTAATGGATGAGACCCAGTACTTC. The gene calls are TRBV7-9 and TRBJ2-5, with D unclear. CDR1 is SEHNR and CDR2 is FQNEAQ in the germline V gene (reference sequence). This CDR3 has 12 amino acids. V was cut by 2 bases and J by 5 bases, with 6 bases left in between.

The V and J genes are TRBV11-3 and TRBJ2-1, with 7 bases matching TRBD2. Losses at the gene ends were 5 bases for V and 5 bases for J; bases not matched to a gene: 9. Germline CDR1 SGHNT, CDR2 YENEEA. This CDR3 has 15 amino acids. The CDR3: CASSIWDYANNEQFF. CDR3 nucleotide sequence: TGTGCCAGCAGCATATGGGACTATGCAAACAATGAGCAGTTCTTC.

This clonotype was seen more than once but under ten times. This chain connects TRBV24-1 to TRBJ2-1; 9 bases fit TRBD1. V trimming: 5 bases; J trimming: 7 bases; junction bases outside the gene matches: 14. The germline V gene encodes CDR1 KGHDR and CDR2 SFDVKD. The CDR3 sequence is 17 residues long. The CDR3 DNA reads TGTGCCACCAGTGCAGGCCCCGGGACAGGGATGAGGAATGAGCAGTTCTTC. Amino acids: CATSAGPGTGMRNEQFF.

This clonotype was observed a few times. This chain connects TRBV6-6 to TRBJ2-7; maybe TRBD2 (6 bases). The CDR3 sequence is 12 residues long. From germline, CDR1 is MNHNY and CDR2 SVGAGI (reference sequence). V gave up 8 bases and J gave up 1 base, with 9 bases separating them. The CDR3 here is CASGGLSYEQYF. For the CDR3, the DNA is TGTGCCAGCGGGGGACTGTCCTACGAGCAGTACTTC.

This clonotype occurred a few times. V gene TRBV27 combines with J gene TRBJ1-2; 7 bases match TRBD1. With 4 bases clipped from V and 7 bases from J, the junction kept 9 bases outside the gene matches. Per the germline V gene, CDR1 is MNHEY and CDR2 is SMNVEV (reference sequence). This CDR3 has 14 residues. DNA for the CDR3: TGTGCCAGCAGTTACTCTGACAGGGCAAGTGGCTACACCTTC. This codes for CASSYSDRASGYTF.

The gene calls are TRBV29-1 and TRBJ2-1; 9 nucleotides line up with TRBD2. Unmatched junction bases numbered 10, after V lost 7 bases and J lost 0 bases. This CDR3 comprises 16 residues. Germline V lookup: CDR1 SQVTM, CDR2 ANQGSEA. CDR3 DNA sequence: TGCAGCGGGGCGGGAGGGGATCCAAGCTCCTACAATGAGCAGTTCTTC. Translated: CSGAGGDPSSYNEQFF.

The chain is built from TRBV4-2 and TRBJ1-6; D is uncertain. This CDR3 is built from 15 residues. In germline, CDR1 is LGHNA, CDR2 YNFKEQ. The V end lost 7 bases, the J end lost 7 bases, and 17 bases lay between the germline ends. CDR3 coding DNA: TGTGCCAGCACAAGCCGTTCGGGGTTGAATTCACCCCTCCACTTT. This translates into CASTSRSGLNSPLHF.

About this clonotype: One base away lies a much larger clone, so this may be a sequencing read error. The chain combines TRBV5-5 with TRBJ2-3; 7 bases align to TRBD2. The CDR3 extends over 17 amino acids. Germline V gene data show CDR1 as SGHKS and CDR2 as YYEKEE (reference sequence). The CDR3 is CASSPRPGEGRTDTPYF. CDR3 nucleotides: TGTGCCAGCAGCCCACGACCGGGGGAGGGCCGCACAGATACGCCGTATTTT.

The V call is TRBV21-1, the J call TRBJ2-5; the table assigns TRBD2, which was not confirmed against the DNA. TRBV21-1 is termed a pseudogene. The CDR3 has 16 residues. CDR3: CASRRLAGWDCETQYF. CDR3 in DNA: TGTGCCAGCAGGCGACTAGCGGGGTGGGACTGTGAGACCCAGTACTTC.

This rearrangement joins TRBV7-9 to TRBJ1-3, with D maybe TRBD1 (5 bases). Trimming removed 5 bases from V and 2 bases from J, with 13 bases in between. CDR1 SEHNR and CDR2 FQNEAQ come from the germline V gene (reference sequence). CDR3 length equals 15 residues. The CDR3 DNA is TGTGCCAGCAGCCTCCCTCCGGGGGCTGGAAACACCATATATTTT. Residues: CASSLPPGAGNTIYF.

This clonotype has just a few counts. The chain joins TRBV6-1 to TRBJ1-2; D uncertain. CDR1 MNHNS and CDR2 SASEGT come from the germline V gene. V lost 0 bases and J 5 bases, leaving 7 bases between the germline ends. The CDR3 spans 13 residues. CDR3 sequence reads: CASSEAGWYGYTF. CDR3 nucleotides: TGTGCCAGCAGTGAAGCAGGGTGGTATGGCTACACCTTC.

The V gene is TRBV4-2, the J gene TRBJ1-1; D is unclear. Trimming cost V 0 bases and J 0 bases, with 8 bases left between them. Germline assignment: CDR1 LGHNA and CDR2 YNFKEQ. The CDR3 has 15 amino acids. In DNA form, the CDR3 reads TGTGCCAGCAGCCAAGATCACAGTCTGAACACTGAAGCTTTCTTT. Protein product: CASSQDHSLNTEAFF.

This clonotype was recorded a few times. This chain joins TRBV20-1 and TRBJ2-2; tentative D call: TRBD2 (5 bases). Germline V gives CDR1 DFQATT, CDR2 SNEGSKA (reference sequence). V was pared by 3 bases and J by 5 bases, with 19 bases between. CDR3 length: 16 residues. The CDR3 is CSASVGVGLRTGELFF. In DNA, the CDR3 is TGCAGTGCTAGTGTGGGAGTAGGTCTGAGGACCGGGGAGCTGTTTTTT.

This clonotype was detected many times. The chain is built from TRBV6-6 and TRBJ2-5; TRBD2 agrees at 7 bases. Germline lookup yields CDR1 MNHNY and CDR2 SVGAGI (reference sequence). Trimming cost V 4 bases and J 3 bases; bases outside gene matches: 14. The length of the CDR3 is 17 residues. Here the CDR3 DNA reads TGTGCCAGCAGTTCCTCCTTCACTAGCGTAGGGAAAGAGACCCAGTACTTC. This sequence encodes CASSSSFTSVGKETQYF.

The gene calls are TRBV7-3 and TRBJ2-3, with 13 bases aligning to TRBD2. V lost 4 bases to trimming and J lost 4 bases; unmatched junction nucleotides: 5. Germline V lookup: CDR1 SGHTA, CDR2 FQGTGA. This CDR3 is 16 amino acids long. The CDR3 loop reads CASSSGLAGISDTQYF. CDR3 nucleotides: TGTGCCAGCAGCTCGGGACTAGCGGGGATCTCAGATACGCAGTATTTT.

This clonotype came up a few times. This chain connects TRBV15 to TRBJ1-1, with D uncertain. This CDR3 region has 14 residues. Germline-derived CDR1 and CDR2 are LNHNV and YYDKDF (reference sequence). V was shortened by 0 bases and J by 0 bases, with 5 bases between the two germline ends. CDR3 coding DNA: TGTGCCACCAGCAGAGATGGAGTGAACACTGAAGCTTTCTTT. Translating it yields CATSRDGVNTEAFF.

The chain has TRBV7-3 and TRBJ2-6; D ambiguous. Germline V gene data show CDR1 as SGHTA and CDR2 as FQGTGA. There are 15 residues in the CDR3. Trimming removed 5 bases from V and 4 bases from J, with 12 bases in between. The CDR3 sequence: CASSPPVLGANVLTF. In DNA, the CDR3 is TGTGCCAGCAGCCCTCCAGTATTGGGGGCCAACGTCCTGACTTTC.

This chain joins TRBV9 and TRBJ2-7, with 8 bases lining up with TRBD1. V was pared by 4 bases and J by 4 bases, with 10 bases of the junction left unmatched. The CDR3 is 15 residues long. The V gene's germline CDR1 is SGDLS and CDR2 YYNGEE. CDR3 protein: CASSPKTGAVYEQYF. CDR3 coding DNA: TGTGCCAGCAGCCCAAAGACAGGGGCGGTATACGAGCAGTACTTC.

This chain links TRBV7-9 with TRBJ2-2; D is perhaps TRBD1 or TRBD2 (5 bases each). This CDR3 comprises 14 residues. Looked up from germline, CDR1 is SEHNR and CDR2 is FQNEAQ (reference sequence). V was shortened by 7 bases and J by 4 bases, with 13 bases between the two germline ends. Here the CDR3 DNA reads TGTGCCAGCACTCCTGGGGGTGCCACCGGGGAGCTGTTTTTT. Translated: CASTPGGATGELFF.

V is TRBV12-3 or TRBV12-4 and J is TRBJ2-7; TRBD1 might be the D (6 bases). CDR3 length: 14 amino acids. The V and J ends lost 2 bases and 5 bases respectively, with 13 bases between them. CDR3 sequence reads: CASSLTGFSHEQYF. In DNA form, the CDR3 reads TGTGCCAGCAGTTTAACAGGGTTTTCCCACGAGCAGTACTTC.

The genes are TRBV20-1 and TRBJ2-1; possibly TRBD2 for D (6 bases). Deletions cut 0 bases from V and 4 bases from J, with 10 bases between. In germline, CDR1 is DFQATT, CDR2 SNEGSKA (reference sequence). The CDR3 sequence is 14 residues long. The CDR3 loop reads CSARDGGKYNEQFF. The CDR3 DNA is TGCAGTGCTAGAGATGGCGGGAAGTACAATGAGCAGTTCTTC.

This clonotype turned up a few times. The chain couples TRBV11-2 to TRBJ1-2; 9 bases line up with TRBD1. In germline, CDR1 is SGHAT, CDR2 FQNNGV. With 5 bases clipped from V and 8 bases from J, the junction kept 12 bases outside the gene matches. There are 15 residues in the CDR3. CDR3 bases: TGTGCCAGCAGCGTTACAGGGGGCGCCTTAGGAGGCTACACCTTC. It codes for CASSVTGGALGGYTF.

The rearrangement uses TRBV12-3 or TRBV12-4 and TRBJ1-2, with D maybe TRBD1 (6 bases). CDR3 length: 13 residues. The V end was cut by 3 bases, the J end by 5 bases, with 10 bases between. The CDR3 sequence: CASSFPGVYGYTF. In DNA, the CDR3 is TGTGCCAGCAGTTTCCCAGGGGTGTATGGCTACACCTTC.

This clonotype has a handful of counts. The chain joins TRBV24-1 to TRBJ2-5; D call uncertain. The CDR3 extends over 15 amino acids. Germline V gene lookup returns CDR1 KGHDR and CDR2 SFDVKD. With 0 bases removed from V and 5 bases from J, the gap between germline ends came to 12 bases. CDR3 sequence (DNA): TGTGCCACCAGTGATTTGGAACGGAATATCGAGACCCAGTACTTC. Translated: CATSDLERNIETQYF.